The 26 T cell receptor beta chains reported below all come from one sample, sequenced in a study of T cells in Graves' hyperthyroidism and ophthalmopathy (dated by TCRdb to the late 2010s). Library creation used multiplex PCR. The run used an Illumina HiSeq 2000. TCR beta CDR3 regions were amplified from RNA transcripts. The TCR CDR3 was subjected to a first round of RT-PCR using the HTBI primer set and the Qiagen OneStep RT-PCR kit. In-frame beta chains were kept once TCRdb had trimmed the public reads at Q25 with fastp and called clones with MiXCR. Rows are combined by CDR3 protein, so each entry shows the most common genes and DNA. This sample comprises about 260,000 distinct CDR3 sequences, approximately 16% of them detected only once. 25% to 30% of the sample is in the top ten clones. The sample comprised blood. The receptors originated from a young woman with Graves' ophthalmopathy.

This clonotype was counted ten times or more. This rearrangement joins TRBV5-1 to TRBJ2-7; D gene unclear. This CDR3 spans 15 amino acids. Per the germline V gene, CDR1 is SGHRS and CDR2 is YFSETQ. The germline V and J ends were trimmed by 0 bases and 2 bases, with 12 bases remaining between them. DNA of the CDR3: TGCGCCAGCAGCTTGGTACGGATCACCCCCTACGAGCAGTACTTC. It is translated as CASSLVRITPYEQYF.

This clonotype was counted ten times or more. The chain is built from TRBV5-1 and TRBJ1-6; 7 nucleotides match TRBD1. This CDR3 has 14 residues. Germline lookup yields CDR1 SGHRS and CDR2 YFSETQ. V was clipped by 4 bases and J by 7 bases; unmatched bases: 5. The CDR3 DNA follows: TGCGCCAGCAGCGGAGGGACAGCCAATTCACCCCTCCACTTT. Translated: CASSGGTANSPLHF.

This clonotype was seen repeatedly, ten times or more. The CDR3 sequence: CASSLGEGLAALEQYF. DNA of the CDR3: TGTGCCAGCAGCTTAGGGGAGGGACTAGCGGCCTTGGAGCAGTACTTC. The rearrangement joins TRBV7-6 to TRBJ2-7; 11 bases agree with TRBD2. Germline values: CDR1 SGHVS, CDR2 FNYEAQ. The CDR3 runs 16 residues. Trimming at V came to 1 base and at J to 7 bases, leaving 9 bases not matched to a gene.

In this sample, this clonotype turned up many times. The chain combines TRBV6-1 with TRBJ2-5; no definite D call. CDR3 length: 15 residues. From germline, CDR1 is MNHNS and CDR2 SASEGT. Between the trimmed V and J ends, which lost 5 bases and 4 bases, there was a span of 17 bases. The chain's CDR3 is CASSSSTVSRETQYF. The CDR3 DNA is TGTGCCAGCAGTAGTTCGACGGTCAGCCGAGAGACCCAGTACTTC.

The CDR3 DNA follows: TGTGCCAGCAGGGGACAGGGGCCTGACACTGAAGCTTTCTTT. This encodes CASRGQGPDTEAFF. The rearrangement uses TRBV2 and TRBJ1-1; 10 bases agree with TRBD1. J lost 3 bases, V lost 6 bases, and 4 bases had no gene match. The CDR3 contains 14 residues. The germline gives CDR1 SNHLY, CDR2 FYNNEI. The full variable domain, rest sourced from reference TRBV2 and TRBJ1-1, is EPEVTQTPSHQVTQMGQEVILRCVPISNHLYFYWYRQILGQKVEFLVSFYNNEISEKSEIFDDQFSVERPDGSNFTLKIRSTKLEDSAMYFCASRGQGPDTEAFFGQGTRLTVV.

This clonotype was observed at least ten times. This sequence joins TRBV12-3 or TRBV12-4 and TRBJ1-1; D gene unclear. The V gene lost 3 bases and the J gene lost 6 bases, with 5 bases spanning the gap. The CDR3 loop spans 11 amino acids. The CDR3 DNA reads TGTGCCAGCAGTTTTGGACCTGAAGCTTTCTTT. Residues: CASSFGPEAFF.

This clonotype was observed at least ten times. The chain carries TRBV19 and TRBJ2-7, with TRBD2 as a possible D gene (6 bases). V lost 5 bases to trimming and J lost 3 bases, with 14 bases between them. The CDR3 runs to 14 residues. Germline loops: CDR1 LNHDA, CDR2 SQIVND (reference sequence). In DNA form, the CDR3 reads TGTGCCAGTAGTGCATGGGGGGAAAACTACGAGCAGTACTTC. Translating gives CASSAWGENYEQYF.

This clonotype was picked up a small number of times. This chain joins TRBV6-1 and TRBJ2-3, with D perhaps matching TRBD2 (6 bases). The CDR3 contains 14 residues. Looked up from germline, CDR1 is MNHNS and CDR2 is SASEGT. V lost 3 bases and J lost 3, with 10 bases in between. The CDR3 DNA sequence: TGTGCCAGCAGTGACAGGGCGGGAACAGATACGCAGTATTTT. As protein: CASSDRAGTDTQYF.

This clonotype has at least ten counts. The rearrangement joins TRBV5-1 to TRBJ2-1, with 7 positions matching TRBD1. The germline V gene encodes CDR1 SGHRS and CDR2 YFSETQ. This CDR3 spans 15 amino acids. V was pared by 1 base and J by 6 bases, with 7 bases of the junction left unmatched. DNA of the CDR3: TGCGCCAGCAGCTTGTTCGACAGGGATATCAATGAGCAGTTCTTC. This codes for CASSLFDRDINEQFF.

This clonotype was detected ten times or more. The CDR3 DNA reads TGTGCCAGCAGTTTGTCGAGACTCGGATATGGCTACACCTTC. As protein: CASSLSRLGYGYTF. This chain joins TRBV12-3 or TRBV12-4 and TRBJ1-2; D is unresolved. V was shortened by 3 bases and J by 5 bases, with 13 bases between the two germline ends. The CDR3 contains 14 residues.

The chain is built from TRBV20-1 and TRBJ2-7, with D unresolved. The CDR3 spans 13 residues. CDR1 is DFQATT and CDR2 is SNEGSKA in the germline V gene (reference sequence). Trimming took off 0 bases at V and 3 bases at J, with 9 bases between the two ends. CDR3 nucleotides: TGCAGTGCTAGAGAGACGACTCTCTACGAGCAGTACTTC. It encodes CSARETTLYEQYF.

This clonotype has a count of ten or more. The V and J genes are TRBV7-3 and TRBJ2-1; no firm D call. CDR1 and CDR2 (germline): SGHTA, FQGTGA. This CDR3 contains 15 residues. V was trimmed by 1 base and J by 5 bases, leaving 12 bases between them. CDR3 amino acids: CASSLSPTINNEQFF. The CDR3 DNA reads TGTGCCAGCAGCTTAAGTCCAACAATTAACAATGAGCAGTTCTTC.

The CDR3 region has the DNA TGTGCCAGCAGTTTATTGGGGGTTGAAAACACCATATATTTT. Translated, it gives CASSLLGVENTIYF. The chain links TRBV28 to TRBJ1-3; possibly TRBD1 for D (5 bases). V was shortened by 1 base and J by 6 bases, with 10 bases between the two germline ends. This CDR3 contains 14 residues. Germline CDR1 is MDHEN and CDR2 is SYDVKM.

This clonotype was counted many times. This chain connects TRBV6-1 to TRBJ2-1, with D perhaps matching TRBD1 (5 bases). Germline V CDR1 and CDR2: MNHNS, SASEGT. Trimming removed 4 bases from V and 0 bases from J, with 13 bases in between. This CDR3 has 16 residues. The CDR3 loop is CASSASGRSSYNEQFF. In DNA form, the CDR3 reads TGTGCCAGCAGTGCCTCAGGGCGGAGCTCCTACAATGAGCAGTTCTTC.

This clonotype has a count of ten or more. The V and J genes are TRBV3-1 and TRBJ1-3; D not resolved. Trimming stripped 2 bases from V and 6 bases from J, with 5 bases between. The CDR3 is 12 amino acids. Germline CDR1 is LGHDT and CDR2 is YNNKEL (reference sequence). The CDR3 DNA is TGTGCCAGCAGCCAATGGGAAAACACCATATATTTT. Translated, it gives CASSQWENTIYF.

This clonotype has a count of ten or more. The chain combines TRBV7-8 with TRBJ2-5; D perhaps matches TRBD2 (6 bases). CDR1 SGHVS and CDR2 FQNEAQ come from the germline V gene. The CDR3 runs 15 residues. The germline V and J ends were trimmed by 5 bases and 9 bases, with 22 bases remaining between them. The CDR3 is CASSRVVSGSGAQYF. The CDR3 DNA is TGTGCCAGCAGCAGGGTGGTTAGCGGCTCGGGGGCCCAGTACTTC.

The rearrangement links TRBV27 to TRBJ2-4; 8 bases line up with TRBD2. Germline V CDR1 and CDR2: MNHEY, SMNVEV (reference sequence). V lost 5 bases, J lost 4 bases, and 7 bases stayed unmatched. CDR3 length: 15 amino acids. The CDR3: CASSPYSGAKNIQYF. Written as DNA, the CDR3 is TGTGCCAGCAGTCCCTATAGCGGGGCTAAAAACATTCAGTACTTC.

This clonotype was counted a few times. The CDR3 nucleotides read TGCAGTGCCATTAGCGGGAGGATGGATACGCAGTATTTT. This translates into CSAISGRMDTQYF. V gene TRBV20-1 combines with J gene TRBJ2-3; TRBD2 matches 10 bases. The trim removed 6 bases at V and 6 bases at J, leaving 6 bases unmatched. CDR1 and CDR2 from the germline V gene are DFQATT and SNEGSKA (reference sequence). CDR3 length: 13 residues.

The count of this clonotype is one. The chain links TRBV7-9 to TRBJ2-1; 10 nucleotides align to TRBD2. Germline CDR1 and CDR2: SEHNR and FQNEAQ (reference sequence). The V and J ends lost 5 bases and 6 bases, in that order; junction bases with no gene match: 13. The CDR3 loop spans 17 amino acids. CDR3 residues: CASSPSGSGVVINEQFF. The DNA for the CDR3 is TGTGCCAGCAGCCCTAGCGGGAGCGGCGTCGTTATCAATGAGCAGTTCTTC.

This clonotype was counted ten times or more. The chain combines TRBV11-3 with TRBJ2-1, with 8 positions matching TRBD2. J gave up 3 bases and V 3 bases, and 10 bases lay outside the gene matches. Germline V gene lookup returns CDR1 SGHNT and CDR2 YENEEA. The CDR3 covers 17 residues. In nucleotides, the CDR3 is TGTGCCAGCAGCTTTAGTGAGGCGGGAGGCCACTACAATGAGCAGTTCTTC. Residues: CASSFSEAGGHYNEQFF.

Many counts were recorded for this clonotype. This chain links TRBV6-1 with TRBJ1-5, with TRBD1 identical over 7 bases. V lost 4 bases and J lost 4; bases outside the gene matches: 4. This CDR3 is built from 14 residues. Germline values: CDR1 MNHNS, CDR2 SASEGT. The CDR3 here is CASSGGQRNQPQHF. The CDR3 DNA is TGTGCCAGCAGTGGGGGACAGCGTAATCAGCCCCAGCATTTT.

This clonotype has at least ten counts. This chain links TRBV6-1 with TRBJ2-1; D unresolved. This CDR3 has 13 amino acids. The V gene's germline CDR1 is MNHNS and CDR2 SASEGT. V was cut by 6 bases and J by 11 bases, with 17 bases left in between. CDR3 sequence: CASSPPVGSQQFF. CDR3 bases: TGTGCCAGCAGCCCCCCTGTTGGGTCGCAGCAGTTCTTC.

This clonotype occurred a few times. The chain is built from TRBV6-2 or TRBV6-3 and TRBJ1-6; no definite D call. V lost 0 bases, J lost 7 bases, and 4 bases lay in between. This CDR3 spans 13 amino acids. Looked up from germline, CDR1 is MNHEY and CDR2 is SVGEGT. The CDR3 here is CASSYSDNSPLHF. Here the CDR3 DNA reads TGTGCCAGCAGTTACTCGGACAATTCACCCCTCCACTTT.

This clonotype was detected ten times or more. The chain links TRBV20-1 to TRBJ1-2; D possibly corresponds to TRBD1 (6 bases). Between the trimmed V and J ends, which lost 3 bases and 0 bases, there was a span of 23 bases. The CDR3 is 18 residues long. Germline CDR1 and CDR2: DFQATT and SNEGSKA (reference sequence). The CDR3 DNA reads TGCAGTGCTAGGATGGGCAGGGGAGTGTGGTCCTCTAACTATGGCTACACCTTC. It translates to CSARMGRGVWSSNYGYTF.

This clonotype was recorded at least ten times. The chain has TRBV11-2 and TRBJ2-2; D unclear. Trimming removed 3 bases from V and 4 bases from J, with 9 bases in between. Germline V gene sequence: CDR1 SGHAT, CDR2 FQNNGV. This CDR3 has 14 amino acids. CDR3 region: CASSFSAITGELFF. The CDR3 DNA reads as TGTGCCAGCAGCTTTTCAGCGATCACCGGGGAGCTGTTTTTT.

This clonotype has ten or more counts. The chain combines TRBV5-1 with TRBJ2-7, with D perhaps TRBD1 or TRBD2 (5 bases each). CDR3 length equals 15 residues. Germline values: CDR1 SGHRS, CDR2 YFSETQ. The V end was cut by 0 bases, the J end by 6 bases, with 16 bases between. The CDR3 here is CASSLGDGIRPEQYF. CDR3 DNA sequence: TGCGCCAGCAGCTTGGGGGACGGAATCCGTCCCGAGCAGTACTTC.